This T cell receptor (beta chain) was identified during a study of T cell changes during pregnancy in multiple sclerosis. This CDR3 region has 15 residues. Germline V lookup: CDR1 MGHRA, CDR2 YSYEKL. Between the trimmed V and J ends, which lost 4 bases and 5 bases, there was a span of 18 bases. Some clones are missing from TCRdb's copy, which holds only in-frame ones; the method was immunoSEQ multiplex PCR. The sample holds about 75,000 clones; around 94% are singletons and the top ten take approximately 0.15%. V gene TRBV4-1 combines with J gene TRBJ2-7; D possibly corresponds to TRBD2 (6 bases). Here the sequenced sample was CD4+ T cells from peripheral blood mononuclear cells, taken after pregnancy. The receptor's source is a female donor with multiple sclerosis, enrolled in a pregnancy study. The CDR3 is CASSLRDLGLHEQYF. In nucleotides, the CDR3 is TGCGCCAGCAGCCTCCGGGACTTGGGGTTACACGAGCAGTACTTC.